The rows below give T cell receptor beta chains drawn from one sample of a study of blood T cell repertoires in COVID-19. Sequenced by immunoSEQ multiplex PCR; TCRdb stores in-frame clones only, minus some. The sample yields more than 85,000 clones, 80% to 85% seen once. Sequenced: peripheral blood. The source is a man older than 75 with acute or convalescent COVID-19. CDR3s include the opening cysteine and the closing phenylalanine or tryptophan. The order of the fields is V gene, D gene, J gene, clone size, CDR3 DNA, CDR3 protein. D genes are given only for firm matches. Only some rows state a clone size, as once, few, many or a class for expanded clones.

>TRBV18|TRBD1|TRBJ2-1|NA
TGTGCCAGCTCAATCGGGACAGGGCGCAATGAGCAGTTCTTC
CASSIGTGRNEQFF
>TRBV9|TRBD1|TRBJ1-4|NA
TGTGCCAGCAGCTCGACAGGGGTCGAAAAACTGTTTTTT
CASSSTGVEKLFF
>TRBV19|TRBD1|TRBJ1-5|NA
TGTGCCAGTCTCGACCCAACAGGGGGCAATCAGCCCCAGCATTTT
CASLDPTGGNQPQHF
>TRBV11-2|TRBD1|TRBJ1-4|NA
TGTGCCAGCAGCTTAGTAGCAGGGGGAATTGCAACTAATGAAAAACTGTTTTTT
CASSLVAGGIATNEKLFF
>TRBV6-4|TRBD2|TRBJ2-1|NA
TGTGCCAGCAGTGACTCTGCGACTAGCGCTCGCAATGAGCAGTTCTTC
CASSDSATSARNEQFF
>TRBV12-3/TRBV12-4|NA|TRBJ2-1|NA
TGTGCCAGCAGGCTACGATACAATGAGCAGTTCTTC
CASRLRYNEQFF
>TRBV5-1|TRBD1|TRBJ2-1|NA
TGCGCCAGCAGCAGGGGGCAACATGAGCAGTTCTTC
CASSRGQHEQFF
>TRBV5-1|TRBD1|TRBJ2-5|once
TGCGCCAGCAGCCGCCCGGGACAGGGCAAGACCCAGTACTTC
CASSRPGQGKTQYF
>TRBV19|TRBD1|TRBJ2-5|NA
TGTGCCAGTAGTAGGACAGGGGGTGAAGAGACCCAGTACTTC
CASSRTGGEETQYF
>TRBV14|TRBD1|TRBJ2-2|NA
TGTGCCAGCAGCTGGGGACAGGCCAACACCGGGGAGCTGTTTTTT
CASSWGQANTGELFF
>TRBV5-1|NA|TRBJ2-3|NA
TGCGCCAGCAGCTTGGGCGGGACTAGCACAGATACGCAGTATTTT
CASSLGGTSTDTQYF
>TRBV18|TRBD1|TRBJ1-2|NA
TGTGCCAGCTCACGAGTGGGACAGGGGCTTAACTATGGCTACACCTTC
CASSRVGQGLNYGYTF
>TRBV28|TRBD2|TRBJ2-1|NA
TGTGCCAGCAGCGGGAGCGGGAGACAGTACAATGAGCAGTTCTTC
CASSGSGRQYNEQFF
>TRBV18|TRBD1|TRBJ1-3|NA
TGTGCCAGCTCACCACTCCCCTCGAGACAGGGCTCTGGAAACACCATATATTTT
CASSPLPSRQGSGNTIYF
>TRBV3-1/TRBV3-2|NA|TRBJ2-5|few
TGTGCCAGCAGCCCATATCGAGGCTTACAAGAGACCCAGTACTTC
CASSPYRGLQETQYF
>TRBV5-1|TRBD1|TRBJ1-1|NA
TGCGCCAGCAGGGAAAACAGGGGAGAAGCTTTCTTT
CASRENRGEAFF
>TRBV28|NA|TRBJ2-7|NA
TGTGCCAGCAGTGAGTTACAGGGATCGTACGAGCAGTACTTC
CASSELQGSYEQYF
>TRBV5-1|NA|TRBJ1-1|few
TGCGCCAGCAGCTCTTGGGAGAGCACTGAAGCTTTCTTT
CASSSWESTEAFF
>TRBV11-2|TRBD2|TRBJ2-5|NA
TGTGCCAGCAGCTTAGTTCTAGCGGGACGGGGGAGAGAGACCCAGTACTTC
CASSLVLAGRGRETQYF
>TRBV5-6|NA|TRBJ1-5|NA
TGTGCCAGCAGCTTGCAGGGGCTGAGCAATCAGCCCCAGCATTTT
CASSLQGLSNQPQHF
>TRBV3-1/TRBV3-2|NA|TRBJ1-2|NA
TGTGCCAGCAGCCAACGCCACGCTACTAGGATTGGCTACACCTTC
CASSQRHATRIGYTF
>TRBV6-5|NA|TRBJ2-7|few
TGTGCCAGCAGTTACAGGGGGGGCTACGAGCAGTACTTC
CASSYRGGYEQYF